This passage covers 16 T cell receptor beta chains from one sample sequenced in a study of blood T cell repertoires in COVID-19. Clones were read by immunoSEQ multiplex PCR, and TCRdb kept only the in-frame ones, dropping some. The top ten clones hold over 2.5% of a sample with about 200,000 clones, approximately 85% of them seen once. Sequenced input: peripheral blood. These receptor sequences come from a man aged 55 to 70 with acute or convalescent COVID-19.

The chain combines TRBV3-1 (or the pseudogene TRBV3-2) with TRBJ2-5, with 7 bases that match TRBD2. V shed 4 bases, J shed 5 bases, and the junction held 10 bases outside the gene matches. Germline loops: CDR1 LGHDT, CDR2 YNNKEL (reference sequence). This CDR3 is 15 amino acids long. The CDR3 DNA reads TGTGCCAGCAGCCTACCCGGACTAGACCCCGAGACCCAGTACTTC. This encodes CASSLPGLDPETQYF.

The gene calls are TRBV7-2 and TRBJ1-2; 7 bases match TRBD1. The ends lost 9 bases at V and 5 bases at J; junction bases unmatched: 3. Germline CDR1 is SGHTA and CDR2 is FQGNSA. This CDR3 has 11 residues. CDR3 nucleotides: TGTGCCAGTGGGACAGCTTATGGCTACACCTTC. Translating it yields CASGTAYGYTF.

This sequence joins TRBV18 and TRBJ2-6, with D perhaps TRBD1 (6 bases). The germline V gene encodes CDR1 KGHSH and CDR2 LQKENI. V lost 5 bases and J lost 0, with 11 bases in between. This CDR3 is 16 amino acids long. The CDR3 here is CASSSRDNSGANVLTF. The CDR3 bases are TGTGCCAGCTCATCCAGGGACAACTCTGGGGCCAACGTCCTGACTTTC.

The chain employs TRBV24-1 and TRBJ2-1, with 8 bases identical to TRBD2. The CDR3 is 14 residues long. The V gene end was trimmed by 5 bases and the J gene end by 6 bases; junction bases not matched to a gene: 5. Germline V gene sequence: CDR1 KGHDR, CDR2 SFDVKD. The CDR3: CATSVPGGVNEQFF. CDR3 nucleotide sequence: TGTGCCACCAGTGTCCCGGGGGGGGTCAATGAGCAGTTCTTC.

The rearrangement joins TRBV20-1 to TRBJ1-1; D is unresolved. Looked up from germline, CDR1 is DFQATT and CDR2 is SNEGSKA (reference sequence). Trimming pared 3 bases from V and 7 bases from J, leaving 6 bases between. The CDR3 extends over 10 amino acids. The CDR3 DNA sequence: TGCAGTGCTAGCGCCGGTGAAGCTTTCTTT. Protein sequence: CSASAGEAFF.

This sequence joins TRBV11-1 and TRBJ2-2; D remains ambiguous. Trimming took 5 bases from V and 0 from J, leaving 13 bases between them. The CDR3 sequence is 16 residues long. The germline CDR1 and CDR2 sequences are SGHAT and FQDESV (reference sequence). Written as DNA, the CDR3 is TGTGCCAGCAGCCCCCAAGGCAGCGCGAACACCGGGGAGCTGTTTTTT. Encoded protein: CASSPQGSANTGELFF.

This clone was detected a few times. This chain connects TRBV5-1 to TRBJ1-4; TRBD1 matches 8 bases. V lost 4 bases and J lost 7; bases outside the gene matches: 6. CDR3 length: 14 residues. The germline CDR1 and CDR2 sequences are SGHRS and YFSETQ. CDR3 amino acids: CASSRGQGSEKLFF. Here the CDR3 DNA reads TGCGCCAGCAGCCGCGGACAGGGTAGTGAAAAACTGTTTTTT. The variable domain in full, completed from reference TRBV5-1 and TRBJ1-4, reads KAGVTQTPRYLIKTRGQQVTLSCSPISGHRSVSWYQQTPGQGLQFLFEYFSETQRNKGNFPGRFSGRQFSNSRSEMNVSTLELGDSALYLCASSRGQGSEKLFFGSGTQLSVL.

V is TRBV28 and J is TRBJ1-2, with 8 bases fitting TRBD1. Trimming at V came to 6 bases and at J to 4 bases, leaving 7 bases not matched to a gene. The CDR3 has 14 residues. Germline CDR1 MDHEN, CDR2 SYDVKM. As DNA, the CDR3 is TGTGCCAGCAGGTCAGGGGGCCAGGGCTATGGCTACACCTTC. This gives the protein CASRSGGQGYGYTF.

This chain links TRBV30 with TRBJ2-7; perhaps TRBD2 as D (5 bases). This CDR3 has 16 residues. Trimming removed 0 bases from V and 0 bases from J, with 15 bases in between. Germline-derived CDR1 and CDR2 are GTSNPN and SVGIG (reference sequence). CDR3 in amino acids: CAWSVRGARSSYEQYF. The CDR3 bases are TGTGCCTGGAGTGTACGGGGAGCGAGGAGCTCCTACGAGCAGTACTTC.

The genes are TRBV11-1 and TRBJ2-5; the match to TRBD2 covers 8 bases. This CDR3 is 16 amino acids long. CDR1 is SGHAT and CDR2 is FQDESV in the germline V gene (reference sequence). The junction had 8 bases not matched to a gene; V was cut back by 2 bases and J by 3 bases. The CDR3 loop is CASSLYGAGEEETQYF. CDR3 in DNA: TGTGCCAGCAGCTTATACGGAGCGGGAGAGGAAGAGACCCAGTACTTC. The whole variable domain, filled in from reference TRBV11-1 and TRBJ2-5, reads EAEVAQSPRYKITEKSQAVAFWCDPISGHATLYWYRQILGQGPELLVQFQDESVVDDSQLPKDRFSAERLKGVDSTLKIQPAELGDSAMYLCASSLYGAGEEETQYFGPGTRLLVL.

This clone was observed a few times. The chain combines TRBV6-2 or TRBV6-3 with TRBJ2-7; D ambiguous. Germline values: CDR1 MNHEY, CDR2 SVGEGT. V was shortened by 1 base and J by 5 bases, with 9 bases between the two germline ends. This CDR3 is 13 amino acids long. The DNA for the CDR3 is TGTGCCAGCAGTTACTGGGCAGGTGACGAGCAGTACTTC. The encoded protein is CASSYWAGDEQYF.

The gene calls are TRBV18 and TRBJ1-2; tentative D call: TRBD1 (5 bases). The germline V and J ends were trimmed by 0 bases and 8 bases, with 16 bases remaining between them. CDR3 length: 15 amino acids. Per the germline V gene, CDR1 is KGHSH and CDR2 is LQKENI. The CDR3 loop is CASSPPEGRSSGYTF. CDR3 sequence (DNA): TGTGCCAGCTCACCACCGGAGGGACGCTCGTCCGGCTACACCTTC.

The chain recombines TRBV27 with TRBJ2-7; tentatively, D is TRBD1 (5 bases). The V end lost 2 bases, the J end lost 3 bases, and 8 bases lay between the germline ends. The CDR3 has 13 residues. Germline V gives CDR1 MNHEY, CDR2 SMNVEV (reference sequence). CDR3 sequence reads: CASSLAGLYEQYF. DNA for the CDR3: TGTGCCAGCAGTTTAGCAGGGCTCTACGAGCAGTACTTC.

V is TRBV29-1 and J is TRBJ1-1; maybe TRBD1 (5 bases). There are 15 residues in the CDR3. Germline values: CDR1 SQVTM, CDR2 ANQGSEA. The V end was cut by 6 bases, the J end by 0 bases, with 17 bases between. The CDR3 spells CSVWRGYDMNTEAFF. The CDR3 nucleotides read TGCAGCGTGTGGCGGGGGTACGACATGAACACTGAAGCTTTCTTT.

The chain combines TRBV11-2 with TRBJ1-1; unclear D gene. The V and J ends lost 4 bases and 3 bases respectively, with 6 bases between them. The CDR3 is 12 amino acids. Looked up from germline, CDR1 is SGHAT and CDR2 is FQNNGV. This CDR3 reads CASSSQHTEAFF. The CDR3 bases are TGTGCCAGCAGCTCACAACACACTGAAGCTTTCTTT.

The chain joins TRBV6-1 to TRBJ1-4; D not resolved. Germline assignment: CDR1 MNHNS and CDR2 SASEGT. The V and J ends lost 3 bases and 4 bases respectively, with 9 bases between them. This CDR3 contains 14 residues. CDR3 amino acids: CASSDLLSNEKLFF. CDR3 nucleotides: TGTGCCAGCAGTGATCTCTTGAGTAATGAAAAACTGTTTTTT.